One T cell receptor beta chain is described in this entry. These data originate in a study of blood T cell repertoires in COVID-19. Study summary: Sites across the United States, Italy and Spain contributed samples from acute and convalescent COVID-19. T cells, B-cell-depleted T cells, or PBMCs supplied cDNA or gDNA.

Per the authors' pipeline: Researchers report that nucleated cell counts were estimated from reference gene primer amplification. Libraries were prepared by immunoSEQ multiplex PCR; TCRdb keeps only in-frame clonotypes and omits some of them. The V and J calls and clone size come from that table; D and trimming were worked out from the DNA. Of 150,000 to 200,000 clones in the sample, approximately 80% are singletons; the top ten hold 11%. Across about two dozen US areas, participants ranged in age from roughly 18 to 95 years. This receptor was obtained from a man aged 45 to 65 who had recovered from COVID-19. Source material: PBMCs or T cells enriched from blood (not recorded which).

In nucleotides, the CDR3 is TGTGCCAGCTCAATCAGGGTAAATGAGCAGTTCTTC. It encodes CASSIRVNEQFF. This chain connects TRBV18 to TRBJ2-1; tentatively, D is TRBD1 (5 bases). Germline V gene data show CDR1 as KGHSH and CDR2 as LQKENI. V lost 5 bases and J 7 bases, leaving 9 bases between the germline ends. The CDR3 consists of 12 residues.